Included here is one T cell receptor (beta chain) sequence, with context. Its antigen is still unknown. This sample was taken from a study of vaccination effects on CD4 cells after COVID-19. Across the whole study: With the ViraFEST assay, the study expanded antigen-specific CD4+ T cells using viral peptide pools, then sequenced them. Wells of some 1.9 million PBMC each were grown with around 10 IU/ml IL-2 and 9 to 10 ug/ml peptides.

Some clones are missing from TCRdb's copy, which holds only in-frame ones; the method was immunoSEQ multiplex PCR. Of tens of thousands of clones listed, roughly three quarters are singletons. Following 10 days of culture, CD4+ T cells were isolated. Cells had half their medium changed to IL-2 medium on days 3 and 7. V was pared by 4 bases and J by 6 bases, with 11 bases between. Germline V lookup: CDR1 SGHRS, CDR2 YFSETQ. The CDR3 consists of 13 residues. The study, taken as a whole, reports: Pronounced clonal contraction occurred in clones induced by infection and by vaccine late after vaccination.

The chain links TRBV5-1 to TRBJ1-5; possibly TRBD1 for D (5 bases). Sample: CD4+ T cells from PBMCs cultured without peptide, taken before COVID-19 vaccination. The receptor's source is a human donor who received a COVID-19 vaccine. CDR3 sequence reads: CASSPGGGQPQHF. In nucleotides, the CDR3 is TGCGCCAGCAGCCCCGGTGGGGGTCAGCCCCAGCATTTT.